Listed below are T cell receptor beta chains from one sample, sequenced in a study of blood T cell repertoires in COVID-19. Sequencing was performed with immunoSEQ multiplex PCR; in TCRdb, only in-frame clones are kept and a portion is missing. The sample includes about 210,000 clones, 65% to 90% of them seen just once. The source material was PBMCs or T cells enriched from blood (not recorded which). These receptors were collected from a middle-aged woman with acute COVID-19. Both conserved end residues are part of each CDR3. The order of the fields is CDR3 protein, CDR3 DNA, D gene, J gene, V gene, clone size. A D gene is named only where the DNA matches it firmly. Not all rows give a size; the values are once, few, many and, for expanded clones, a class.

CASSLQVGLYGYTF TGTGCCAGCAGCCTGCAAGTGGGGCTCTATGGCTACACCTTC - TRBJ1-2 TRBV5-5 once
CASSPGMNTEAFF TGTGCCAGCAGTCCGGGAATGAACACTGAAGCTTTCTTT - TRBJ1-1 TRBV6-5 -
CASAGDRINEQFF TGTGCCAGCGCCGGGGACAGGATCAATGAGCAGTTCTTC TRBD1 TRBJ2-1 TRBV27 -
CATSLWPSPYSPLHF TGTGCCACCAGTTTGTGGCCTTCTCCATATTCACCCCTCCACTTT - TRBJ1-6 TRBV15 -
CATSRVRTGNQETQYF TGTGCCACCAGCAGAGTCCGAACAGGGAACCAAGAGACCCAGTACTTC - TRBJ2-5 TRBV15 -
CASSELQARSTDTQYF TGTGCCAGCAGTGAATTACAGGCACGCAGCACAGATACGCAGTATTTT - TRBJ2-3 TRBV2 few
CASKTTGGDYGYTF TGTGCCAGCAAGACGACAGGGGGCGACTATGGCTACACCTTC TRBD1 TRBJ1-2 TRBV28 -
CASSLLSRSGEAFF TGTGCCAGCAGTTTATTAAGCAGGTCAGGTGAAGCTTTCTTT - TRBJ1-1 TRBV27 -
CASSSVGQSNTEAFF TGCGCCAGCAGCTCCGTTGGGCAGTCGAACACTGAAGCTTTCTTT - TRBJ1-1 TRBV5-1 -
CAWSTLQGTYGYTF TGTGCCTGGAGTACTTTACAGGGAACCTATGGCTACACCTTC - TRBJ1-2 TRBV30 -
CASSNSYSGVQTQYF TGTGCCAGCAGTAACTCCTACTCGGGAGTGCAGACCCAGTACTTC - TRBJ2-5 TRBV28 -
CASSEGLTSGLFYEQYF TGTGCCAGCAGTGAAGGATTAACTAGCGGACTGTTCTACGAGCAGTACTTC TRBD2 TRBJ2-7 TRBV25-1 -
CASSSGLIYNEQFF TGTGCCAGCAGTAGCGGACTTATCTACAATGAGCAGTTCTTC - TRBJ2-1 TRBV25-1 -